This T cell receptor beta chain was observed in a study of T cell responses to AZD1222 COVID-19 vaccine. The trim removed 6 bases at V and 3 bases at J, leaving 16 bases unmatched. The CDR3 runs 18 residues. Germline V gene lookup returns CDR1 MDHEN and CDR2 SYDVKM. Clones were sequenced by immunoSEQ multiplex PCR, and TCRdb holds only the in-frame ones, with some missing. The data show around 100,000 clones, about 88% seen once. General observations from the study: Researchers took repertoire samples only after the peak T cell response had come.

In regard to this clone: Its cognate antigen is unknown.

This receptor was identified in an adult in good health. This chain joins TRBV28 and TRBJ1-2; 10 bases line up with TRBD1. The sample was peripheral blood, taken on day 0 of AZD1222 vaccination. The CDR3 DNA sequence: TGTGCCAGCAGCGACCTACCGACAGGGGGCGGGTCGGACTATGGCTACACCTTC. Amino acid sequence: CASSDLPTGGGSDYGYTF.